This paragraph reports one TCR beta chain. Its binding antigen is unknown. No quality values exist for individual bases; no much larger clone is one base distant. Patients with a history of autoimmune disease or receiving systemic immunosuppression were excluded from the trial. Peripheral blood for TCR sequencing was drawn from every dose cohort at baseline, at cycle 4 day 1 and at cycle 7 day 1. Samples were obtained from an open-label, multicenter, first-in-human phase I dose-escalation trial of ivuxolimab. Adults with locally advanced or metastatic melanoma, renal cell carcinoma, hepatocellular carcinoma or head and neck squamous cell carcinoma were enrolled in the trial. Before TCR sequencing, CD4+ T cells and CD8+ T cells were sorted from peripheral blood as separate populations. This specimen belongs to a study of OX40 agonist ivuxolimab in advanced cancers. Looking at the study overall: Ivuxolimab, which targeted the costimulatory receptor OX40 (CD134), was an agonistic, fully human IgG2 monoclonal antibody. Intravenous ivuxolimab was administered to patients every 2 weeks at six dose levels: 0.01, 0.1, 0.3, 1.5, 3 and 10 mg/kg. Of the approximately 50 dose-escalation patients, hepatocellular carcinoma was present in about 19, melanoma in approximately 15, renal cell carcinoma in 9 and head and neck cancer in 9. In the dose-escalation cohort, 82.7% of patients were male, and the mean age was approximately 60 years, with a range of about 20 to 79. Patients were allowed to have had prior anti-PD-1, anti-PD-L1 or anti-CTLA-4 therapy, and roughly 40% of the dose-escalation patients had been treated with checkpoint inhibitors. Partial responses occurred in three dose-escalation patients: two with cutaneous melanoma and one with hepatocellular carcinoma. The point of sequencing TCRbeta in the periphery was to test whether ivuxolimab changed TCR sequence diversity and drove clonal T-cell expansion. The monotherapy dose-escalation portion (N of about 57 patients) of the phase I ivuxolimab trial is reported in the paper.

Between the V and J ends, shortened by 2 bases and 3 bases respectively, the junction contains 8 bases. From its cysteine to its phenylalanine, the CDR3 spans 14 amino acids. Only CDR3 DNA remains: 42 bases, in frame from the first base. As encoded in the germline V gene (reference sequence), CDR1 is MNHNY while CDR2 is SVGAGI. Here is what the overall study found, with its caveats: After ivuxolimab, expanded clones were on average more numerous among CD8+ T cells than among CD4+ T cells. In the 0.1-3.0 mg/kg groups, partial responders had among the lowest normalized peripheral clonal expansion, particularly in CD8+ T cells. Antigen specificity was not determined for the clonally expanded peripheral T cells. Low levels of normalized T-cell clonal expansion were also seen in some patients who did not respond. At doses of 0.1 to 3.0 mg/kg, clonal expansion of both CD4+ and CD8+ T cells in blood was seen between baseline and week 6.

Genomic DNA was isolated from the sorted cells so that the TCRbeta CDR3 region could be sequenced. TCRbeta CDR3 regions were sequenced using the immunoSEQ Assay. TCRdb obtained this table from immuneACCESS and retained in-frame rearrangements with V and J assigned. These tables miss some clones; where compared with another copy, unresolved V genes account for less than half of the shortfall, and the remainder is unexplained. Here the sample has tens of thousands of clones; over 75% occur a single time. 0.5% to 0.55% of the sample goes to the ten largest clones. The receptor comes from an adult with an advanced solid tumor such as melanoma, head and neck, liver or kidney cancer. Specimen: CD4+ or CD8+ T cells sorted from blood, collected in a trial of the OX40 agonist ivuxolimab. This chain is built from TRBV6-6 and TRBJ2-1; a weak D assignment points to TRBD2 (5 bases agree). The CDR3 region reads CASSYGELYNEQFF. The nucleotide sequence reads as follows: TGTGCCAGCAGTTACGGGGAGCTCTACAATGAGCAGTTCTTC.